This T cell receptor beta chain was sequenced during a study of cytomegalovirus exposure and HLA in healthy donors. For the study at large: Tens of millions of unique TCRs from HLA-typed donors made up an early data release. Study-wide points: The classifier reportedly diagnosed cytomegalovirus status with high specificity and sensitivity. Productive rates of about 87% or about 30% were seen for most TCR beta V segments in an earlier analysis.

In germline, CDR1 is DFQATT, CDR2 SNEGSKA (reference sequence). Trimming removed 3 bases from V and 10 bases from J, with 9 bases in between. This CDR3 is built from 10 residues. On this clone itself: Its antigen is currently unknown.

PCR employed 60 Vbeta and 13 Jbeta primers. Assay: immunoSEQ multiplex PCR; the TCRdb copy retains only in-frame clones and omits some. Here the sample spans more than 65,000 clones, 60% to 85% being singletons. The clonotype comes from a man aged 18 to 35 in good health and CMV-seropositive. Sequenced input: PBMCs. J is TRBJ1-1 and V is TRBV20-1; D gene uncertain. CDR3 sequence (DNA): TGCAGTGCTAGCCCCCGAGTAGCTTTCTTT. Translated, it gives CSASPRVAFF.